This T cell receptor (beta chain) was sequenced during a study of shared T cell receptors in the human thymus. V was trimmed by 0 bases and J by 0 bases, leaving 11 bases between them. The V gene's germline CDR1 is GTSNPN and CDR2 SVGIG (reference sequence). The CDR3 has 15 amino acids. Sequencing was performed with immunoSEQ multiplex PCR; in TCRdb, only in-frame clones are kept and a portion is missing. The data show approximately 490,000 clones, with 70% to 80% seen just once and around 0.012% held by the top ten. This same sample was also taken into another study, of human thymus T cells. That paper notes: Corrective cardiac operations yielded the resected thymus tissue. Thymic and blood repertoires appeared to show biased V and J gene usage. Related research examined unrelated individuals and reported that their thymic repertoires overlapped highly.

The receptor was isolated from a boy under two years old with a congenital heart defect. This chain uses TRBV30 with TRBJ1-1; no reliable D call. Sequenced sample: thymocytes. As DNA, the CDR3 is TGTGCCTGGAGTGTACCCCCGGGGATGAACACTGAAGCTTTCTTT. Protein: CAWSVPPGMNTEAFF. Full variable domain (outside the CDR3, taken from reference TRBV30 and TRBJ1-1): SQTIHQWPATLVQPVGSPLSLECTVEGTSNPNLYWYRQAAGRGLQLLFYSVGIGQISSEVPQNLSASRPQDRQFILSSKKLLLSDSGFYLCAWSVPPGMNTEAFFGQGTRLTVV.